This TCR beta chain comes out of a study of blood T cell repertoires in COVID-19. With 7 bases clipped from V and 3 bases from J, the junction kept 6 bases outside the gene matches. CDR1 and CDR2 (germline): SQVTM, ANQGSEA. This CDR3 spans 13 amino acids. As to this clone: This same CDR3 is encoded by further DNA sequences in the sample.

Seattle's cohort entered during active infection and was followed longitudinally. Profiling relied on immunoSEQ multiplex PCR, and the TCRdb table lists in-frame clones only, not all of them. The sample holds 150,000 or so clones; roughly 93% are singletons and the top ten take 2%. The sequence derives from a woman aged 55-70 years with COVID-19, enrolled during active disease. The chain links TRBV29-1 to TRBJ1-5; 7 bases map to TRBD1. Sequencing input: peripheral blood. DNA of the CDR3: TGCAGCGCCTCCAGGGGGGTCAATCAGCCCCAGCATTTT. This sequence encodes CSASRGVNQPQHF.